The next 17 T cell receptor beta chains were all read from a single sample in a study of PD-L1 blockade in urothelial cancer. Profiled with immunoSEQ multiplex PCR; TCRdb holds only in-frame clones, not every one. Among tens of thousands of clones listed, roughly 89% were seen once. Sequences were derived from PBMCs, sampled around atezolizumab (anti-PD-L1) treatment. The receptors shown here come from a man in his 60s with urothelial cancer.

CDR3 bases: TGCGCCAGCAGTGAGTTCGGCGGGATCGAGGAGACCCAGTACTTC. This translates into CASSEFGGIEETQYF. The gene calls are TRBV10-1 and TRBJ2-5; D possibly corresponds to TRBD2 (6 bases). Germline CDR1 and CDR2: WNHNN and SYGVQD (reference sequence). This CDR3 is built from 15 residues. The V gene lost 1 base and the J gene lost 5 bases, with 14 bases spanning the gap.

The chain links TRBV18 to TRBJ2-7; D is perhaps TRBD2 (7 bases). The CDR3 runs 15 residues. V was trimmed by 3 bases and J by 5 bases, leaving 17 bases between them. Germline V CDR1 and CDR2: KGHSH, LQKENI. In nucleotides, the CDR3 is TGTGCCAGCTCACCGCGGGGGACACGGCTTAACGAGCAGTACTTC. Its translation: CASSPRGTRLNEQYF.

The chain couples TRBV10-1 to TRBJ2-3; a possible D gene is TRBD2 (5 bases). The V end lost 3 bases, the J end lost 2 bases, and 15 bases lay between the germline ends. CDR1 WNHNN and CDR2 SYGVQD come from the germline V gene (reference sequence). This CDR3 spans 16 amino acids. The CDR3 is CASSDNSGRHTDTQYF. CDR3 nucleotide sequence: TGCGCCAGCAGTGATAACTCGGGGAGACACACAGATACGCAGTATTTT.

The gene calls are TRBV7-9 and TRBJ2-7; D might be TRBD1 (6 bases). V gave up 1 base and J gave up 6 bases, with 13 bases separating them. The CDR3 extends over 14 amino acids. CDR1 is SEHNR and CDR2 is FQNEAQ in the germline V gene (reference sequence). CDR3 sequence: CASSLGGLRGEQYF. Here the CDR3 DNA reads TGTGCCAGCAGCTTAGGGGGGCTACGGGGCGAGCAGTACTTC.

The chain employs TRBV11-2 and TRBJ1-4; D may be TRBD1 (6 bases). Per the germline V gene, CDR1 is SGHAT and CDR2 is FQNNGV. V was cut by 2 bases and J by 5 bases, with 9 bases left in between. The CDR3 is 14 amino acids. The CDR3 is CASSLTQGNEKLFF. CDR3 nucleotide sequence: TGTGCCAGCAGCTTAACCCAGGGGAATGAAAAACTGTTTTTT.

This chain connects TRBV28 to TRBJ1-1; possible D gene TRBD1, 5 bases. The germline V gene encodes CDR1 MDHEN and CDR2 SYDVKM. The V end lost 6 bases, the J end lost 4 bases, and 9 bases lay between the germline ends. The CDR3 runs to 12 residues. The CDR3 protein is CASRGGGTEAFF. The CDR3 DNA reads TGTGCCAGCAGGGGGGGTGGCACTGAAGCTTTCTTT.

J is TRBJ2-1 and V is TRBV7-3; 7 bases are shared with TRBD2. J gave up 3 bases and V 1 base, and 6 bases lay outside the gene matches. Per germline, CDR1 SGHTA and CDR2 FQGTGA. The CDR3 is made up of 16 amino acids. The CDR3 loop reads CASSLMGGTNYNEQFF. The CDR3 coding sequence is TGTGCCAGCAGCTTAATGGGGGGGACTAACTACAATGAGCAGTTCTTC.

The rearrangement links TRBV18 to TRBJ2-6; TRBD2 agrees at 7 bases. V dropped 6 bases and J dropped 0; count of bases not matched to a gene: 11. CDR1 and CDR2 (germline): KGHSH, LQKENI. This CDR3 contains 18 residues. As DNA, the CDR3 is TGTGCCAGCTCCCCTTACTCGGGGGGTTTCTCTGGGGCCAACGTCCTGACTTTC. Its protein is CASSPYSGGFSGANVLTF. Full variable domain (rest looked up from reference TRBV18 and TRBJ2-6): NAGVMQNPRHLVRRRGQEARLRCSPMKGHSHVYWYRQLPEEGLKFMVYLQKENIIDESGMPKERFSAEFPKEGPSILRIQQVVRGDSAAYFCASSPYSGGFSGANVLTFGAGSRLTVL.

The gene calls are TRBV2 and TRBJ2-7; 9 nucleotides agree with TRBD1. CDR1 is SNHLY and CDR2 is FYNNEI in the germline V gene. The CDR3 has 14 residues. V was pared by 6 bases and J by 0 bases, with 3 bases of the junction left unmatched. CDR3 sequence: CASRRQGDSYEQYF. The CDR3 DNA is TGTGCCAGCAGGAGACAGGGGGACTCCTACGAGCAGTACTTC.

The sample holds a few counts of this clone. CDR3 DNA: TGTGCCAGCAAGGAAGGAGCGGGAGTAGAGACCCAGTACTTC. Residues: CASKEGAGVETQYF. The genes are TRBV2 and TRBJ2-5; 8 positions agree with TRBD2. Looked up from germline, CDR1 is SNHLY and CDR2 is FYNNEI. This CDR3 spans 14 amino acids. V shed 7 bases and J 4 bases; nucleotides not matched to a gene: 8.

The chain is built from TRBV10-3 and TRBJ1-1, with 8 bases that match TRBD1. V trimming: 6 bases; J trimming: 3 bases; junction bases outside the gene matches: 6. Germline V gene data show CDR1 as ENHRY and CDR2 as SYGVKD. The CDR3 sequence is 14 residues long. In DNA, the CDR3 is TGTGCCATCAGAAAGGGACAGGACGACACTGAAGCTTTCTTT. As protein: CAIRKGQDDTEAFF.

The chain links TRBV5-4 to TRBJ2-1; 8 positions agree with TRBD2. The CDR3 sequence is 16 residues long. Looked up from germline, CDR1 is SGHNT and CDR2 is YYREEE (reference sequence). J gave up 4 bases and V 2 bases, and 8 bases lay outside the gene matches. The CDR3 here is CASSFGAGVLYNEQFF. The CDR3 coding sequence is TGTGCCAGCAGCTTCGGAGCGGGAGTTCTATACAATGAGCAGTTCTTC. Filled out from reference TRBV5-4 and TRBJ2-1, the complete variable domain reads ETGVTQSPTHLIKTRGQQVTLRCSSQSGHNTVSWYQQALGQGPQFIFQYYREEENGRGNFPPRFSGLQFPNYSSELNVNALELDDSALYLCASSFGAGVLYNEQFFGPGTRLTVL.

This chain links TRBV19 with TRBJ1-1; 8 bases map to TRBD1. V shed 5 bases and J 3 bases; nucleotides not matched to a gene: 8. The CDR3 sequence is 15 residues long. Per germline, CDR1 LNHDA and CDR2 SQIVND (reference sequence). The CDR3 DNA reads as TGTGCCAGTAGTGCCAAGGGACAGGCTTACACTGAAGCTTTCTTT. The encoded protein is CASSAKGQAYTEAFF.

The chain has TRBV5-1 and TRBJ2-3; 7 bases agree with TRBD2. J lost 2 bases, V lost 0 bases, and 0 bases had no gene match. The germline V gene has CDR1 SGHRS and CDR2 YFSETQ. The CDR3 is 14 residues long. In nucleotides, the CDR3 is TGCGCCAGCAGCTTGGGACTAGCCACAGATACGCAGTATTTT. This codes for CASSLGLATDTQYF. The entire variable domain, with the rest obtained from reference TRBV5-1 and TRBJ2-3, is as follows: KAGVTQTPRYLIKTRGQQVTLSCSPISGHRSVSWYQQTPGQGLQFLFEYFSETQRNKGNFPGRFSGRQFSNSRSEMNVSTLELGDSALYLCASSLGLATDTQYFGPGTRLTVL.

The J gene is TRBJ2-5, the V gene TRBV6-1, with a tentative D call TRBD2 (6 bases). V lost 6 bases, J lost 2 bases, and 13 bases lay in between. The CDR3 runs to 14 residues. CDR1 and CDR2 from the germline V gene are MNHNS and SASEGT. Here the CDR3 DNA reads TGTGCCAGCAGGGGGGGATTGGGGCAAGAGACCCAGTACTTC. Its translation: CASRGGLGQETQYF.

V and J are TRBV5-1 and TRBJ1-2; D ambiguous. Germline CDR1 is SGHRS and CDR2 is YFSETQ. The CDR3 consists of 16 residues. Trimming took off 0 bases at V and 8 bases at J, with 20 bases between the two ends. The chain's CDR3 is CASSLENRANTGGYTF. The CDR3, as DNA: TGCGCCAGCAGCTTGGAAAACCGGGCCAATACGGGGGGCTACACCTTC.

The rearrangement uses TRBV29-1 and TRBJ1-1; 11 positions agree with TRBD1. Germline V gene sequence: CDR1 SQVTM, CDR2 ANQGSEA. CDR3 size: 13 residues. V shed 7 bases, J shed 1 base, and the junction held 2 bases outside the gene matches. The DNA of the CDR3 is TGCAGCGCAGGACAGGGGGCGAACACTGAAGCTTTCTTT. This encodes CSAGQGANTEAFF. The variable domain in full, completed from reference TRBV29-1 and TRBJ1-1, reads SAVISQKPSRDICQRGTSLTIQCQVDSQVTMMFWYRQQPGQSLTLIATANQGSEATYESGFVIDKFPISRPNLTFSTLTVSNMSPEDSSIYLCSAGQGANTEAFFGQGTRLTVV.